One and the same sample provided the 8 T cell receptor beta chains below, sequenced in a study of T cell responses to AZD1222 COVID-19 vaccine. Sequencing was performed with immunoSEQ multiplex PCR; in TCRdb, only in-frame clones are kept and a portion is missing. This table has roughly 180,000 clones, 92% appearing once. This specimen was peripheral blood, taken 28 days after the second AZD1222 dose. The receptor source for this set is an adult who received the AZD1222 COVID-19 vaccine.

The table lists this clone with a count of one. This chain uses TRBV19 with TRBJ1-2; 11 nucleotides line up with TRBD1. This CDR3 contains 15 residues. Germline lookup yields CDR1 LNHDA and CDR2 SQIVND (reference sequence). J was trimmed by 7 bases and V by 0 bases; bases with no gene match: 4. The DNA for the CDR3 is TGTGCCAGTAGTATAGAGGACAGGGGGCCCTCTGGCTACACCTTC. It yields the protein CASSIEDRGPSGYTF.

This rearrangement joins TRBV5-1 to TRBJ2-7, with 9 bases identical to TRBD1. The CDR3 is made up of 14 amino acids. With V trimmed by 5 bases and J by 3 bases, 6 bases remained unmatched. Germline assignment: CDR1 SGHRS and CDR2 YFSETQ. For the CDR3, the DNA is TGCGCCAGCAGTTCCCGGGACAGGGACTACGAGCAGTACTTC. Its translation: CASSSRDRDYEQYF.

The sample holds one count of this clone. The rearrangement links TRBV6-5 to TRBJ1-4; 10 bases match TRBD1. CDR1 and CDR2 (germline): MNHEY, SVGAGI. J gave up 8 bases and V 2 bases, and 8 bases lay outside the gene matches. This CDR3 is 16 amino acids long. The CDR3 spells CASSYELTGGTEKLFF. The CDR3 DNA is TGTGCCAGCAGTTACGAACTGACAGGGGGCACGGAAAAACTGTTTTTT.

V and J are TRBV27 and TRBJ2-2; 11 bases agree with TRBD2. Losses at the gene ends were 7 bases for V and 0 bases for J; bases not matched to a gene: 1. The CDR3 covers 15 residues. The germline V gene has CDR1 MNHEY and CDR2 SMNVEV (reference sequence). The DNA of the CDR3 is TGTGCCAGCAAGGGACTAGCGGCGAACACCGGGGAGCTGTTTTTT. The encoded protein is CASKGLAANTGELFF.

This clone appeared once. The chain employs TRBV7-2 and TRBJ2-3, with 15 bases fitting TRBD2. From germline, CDR1 is SGHTA and CDR2 FQGNSA. V shed 8 bases and J 2 bases; nucleotides not matched to a gene: 5. CDR3 length: 16 residues. CDR3 residues: CASGGLAGGATDTQYF. The CDR3 DNA reads TGTGCCAGCGGGGGACTAGCGGGAGGAGCCACAGATACGCAGTATTTT.

CDR3 residues: CASSRVEYNSPLHF. CDR3 coding DNA: TGTGCCAGCAGCCGTGTTGAATATAATTCACCCCTCCACTTT. The chain employs TRBV3-1 (or the pseudogene TRBV3-2) and TRBJ1-6, with D unclear. Trimming pared 4 bases from V and 4 bases from J, leaving 8 bases between. Germline-derived CDR1 and CDR2 are LGHDT and YNNKEL (reference sequence). CDR3 length equals 14 residues.

This sequence joins TRBV5-1 and TRBJ2-1; 10 nucleotides match TRBD2. V was pared by 6 bases and J by 4 bases, with 10 bases of the junction left unmatched. The CDR3 sequence is 16 residues long. Looked up from germline, CDR1 is SGHRS and CDR2 is YFSETQ. CDR3 sequence: CASNSRTSGPYNEQFF. The CDR3 DNA reads as TGCGCCAGCAACTCCCGGACTAGCGGACCATACAATGAGCAGTTCTTC.

The rearrangement joins TRBV3-1 (or the pseudogene TRBV3-2) to TRBJ2-3; no definite D call. Looked up from germline, CDR1 is LGHDT and CDR2 is YNNKEL (reference sequence). V dropped 5 bases and J dropped 3 bases, with 9 bases sitting between them. CDR3 length equals 13 residues. In DNA form, the CDR3 reads TGTGCCAGCAGCACTTCGCCTACAGATACGCAGTATTTT. The encoded protein is CASSTSPTDTQYF.